The 14 T cell receptor beta chains listed next were all sequenced from one sample in a study of blood T cell repertoires in COVID-19. This table comes from immunoSEQ multiplex PCR, and its TCRdb copy is limited to in-frame clones, with some not included. The sample comprises about 250,000 clones, 75% to 90% of which are singletons, and 2% to 2.5% rests with the top ten. Sequencing was done on a sample of PBMCs or T cells enriched from blood (not recorded which). Source of these receptors: a woman between 18 and 30 years old who had recovered from COVID-19.

This chain uses TRBV2 with TRBJ1-5; perhaps TRBD1 as D (5 bases). Trimming took off 6 bases at V and 4 bases at J, with 13 bases between the two ends. The CDR3 has 14 amino acids. Per the germline V gene, CDR1 is SNHLY and CDR2 is FYNNEI. The CDR3 reads CASRAGELNQPQHF. The CDR3 DNA reads as TGTGCCAGCAGGGCGGGGGAACTAAATCAGCCCCAGCATTTT.

The chain links TRBV7-3 to TRBJ2-5; no clear D gene. Germline V gene data show CDR1 as SGHTA and CDR2 as FQGTGA. CDR3 length equals 13 residues. Trimming left V 5 bases short and J 3 bases short, with 10 bases between. The CDR3 DNA follows: TGTGCCAGCAGCATGGGCCAGGAAGAGACCCAGTACTTC. Encoded protein: CASSMGQEETQYF.

The table lists this clone with a few counts. Other nucleotide sequences from this sample produce the same CDR3. The rearrangement joins TRBV3-1 (or the pseudogene TRBV3-2) to TRBJ1-5; the D is unclear. Germline CDR1 LGHDT, CDR2 YNNKEL (reference sequence). There are 13 residues in the CDR3. The V end was cut by 1 base, the J end by 6 bases, with 7 bases between. CDR3 sequence (DNA): TGTGCCAGCAGCCAAGGCCCGCGTCAGCCCCAGCATTTT. As protein: CASSQGPRQPQHF.

Of note for this clone: An end of the junction does not agree with germline; a read error may underlie this. V is TRBV10-3 and J is TRBJ1-2, with 8 bases aligning to TRBD1. Germline values: CDR1 ENHRY, CDR2 SYGVKD. This CDR3 is built from 14 residues. CDR3: CAIRRNRGSSGYTF. The CDR3 DNA sequence: TGTGCGATCAGACGGAACAGGGGGTCGAGTGGCTACACCTTC.

The J gene is TRBJ2-7, the V gene TRBV6-6; TRBD1 matches 8 bases. The CDR3 sequence is 17 residues long. CDR1 and CDR2 from the germline V gene are MNHNY and SVGAGI (reference sequence). Trimming at V came to 5 bases and at J to 2 bases, leaving 14 bases not matched to a gene. The CDR3, as DNA: TGTGCCAGCAGTCCCCGCGCCGGACAGGGTGGACCCTACGAGCAGTACTTC. Protein: CASSPRAGQGGPYEQYF.

The chain couples TRBV15 to TRBJ2-7, with D perhaps matching TRBD1 (5 bases). Trimming took 3 bases from V and 6 from J, leaving 9 bases between them. The CDR3 sequence is 12 residues long. CDR1 is LNHNV, CDR2 YYDKDF, per germline (reference sequence). The CDR3 loop reads CATSSKGPEQYF. CDR3 DNA sequence: TGTGCCACCAGCAGTAAGGGGCCCGAGCAGTACTTC.

CDR3 sequence reads: CASSLFGGYEQYF. The CDR3 nucleotides are TGTGCCAGCAGCTTGTTCGGGGGTTACGAGCAGTACTTC. This chain joins TRBV5-4 and TRBJ2-7; tentatively, D is TRBD2 (6 bases). The CDR3 is 13 residues long. Trimming left V 1 base short and J 4 bases short, with 9 bases between. The V gene's germline CDR1 is SGHNT and CDR2 YYREEE (reference sequence).

CDR3 region: CASSLASPGETQYF. CDR3 sequence (DNA): TGCGCCAGCAGCTTGGCGTCCCCCGGAGAGACCCAGTACTTC. The chain uses TRBV5-1 and TRBJ2-5, with D hard to call. The CDR3 runs to 14 residues. In germline, CDR1 is SGHRS, CDR2 YFSETQ. Deletions cut 0 bases from V and 4 bases from J, with 10 bases between. The full variable domain, completed using reference TRBV5-1 and TRBJ2-5, is KAGVTQTPRYLIKTRGQQVTLSCSPISGHRSVSWYQQTPGQGLQFLFEYFSETQRNKGNFPGRFSGRQFSNSRSEMNVSTLELGDSALYLCASSLASPGETQYFGPGTRLLVL.

The gene calls are TRBV5-1 and TRBJ1-5; 8 bases agree with TRBD1. Germline V CDR1 and CDR2: SGHRS, YFSETQ. Unmatched junction bases numbered 2, after V lost 0 bases and J lost 9 bases. The CDR3 is 13 residues long. This chain's CDR3 is CASSLEGTGPQHF. DNA for the CDR3: TGCGCCAGCAGCTTGGAGGGGACAGGGCCCCAGCATTTT.

The chain combines TRBV5-1 with TRBJ1-1; TRBD1 is a possible D gene (6 bases). The CDR3 runs 15 residues. Germline V gene lookup returns CDR1 SGHRS and CDR2 YFSETQ. The V end was cut by 2 bases, the J end by 6 bases, with 17 bases between. CDR3 sequence: CASSLGQLMLAEAFF. Here the CDR3 DNA reads TGCGCCAGCAGCTTAGGACAGTTGATGCTCGCTGAAGCTTTCTTT.

This clone was recorded once. CDR3 bases: TGTGCCAGCAGCGTAGCCCAGACAGGGGCCGCTTTCTTT. Translating gives CASSVAQTGAAFF. The J gene is TRBJ1-1, the V gene TRBV9; TRBD1 agrees at 8 bases. This CDR3 is built from 13 residues. The J segment lost 11 bases and the V segment lost 0 bases, leaving 6 bases of the junction unmatched. The germline gives CDR1 SGDLS, CDR2 YYNGEE.

This sequence joins TRBV3-1 (or the pseudogene TRBV3-2) and TRBJ2-1; 8 bases match TRBD2. V was pared by 1 base and J by 8 bases, with 7 bases of the junction left unmatched. Germline loops: CDR1 LGHDT, CDR2 YNNKEL (reference sequence). The CDR3 totals 15 residues. The CDR3 sequence is CASSQGTGGLDEQFF. CDR3 DNA: TGTGCCAGCAGCCAAGGTACGGGGGGGCTGGATGAGCAGTTCTTC.

The rearrangement links TRBV7-8 to TRBJ2-7; TRBD2 agrees at 12 bases. The CDR3 extends over 15 amino acids. With V trimmed by 5 bases and J by 4 bases, 6 bases remained unmatched. Germline CDR1 and CDR2: SGHVS and FQNEAQ. The chain's CDR3 is CASSVGTSGLYEQYF. The CDR3 nucleotides read TGTGCCAGCAGCGTCGGGACTAGCGGGCTTTACGAGCAGTACTTC.

The chain employs TRBV3-1 (or the pseudogene TRBV3-2) and TRBJ2-3; TRBD1 is a possible D gene (6 bases). V lost 4 bases and J 4 bases, leaving 18 bases between the germline ends. CDR1 and CDR2 (germline): LGHDT, YNNKEL (reference sequence). The CDR3 is 16 residues long. CDR3 coding DNA: TGTGCCAGCAGCCCCGGGACAAGGGTTGGGGCAGATACGCAGTATTTT. It codes for CASSPGTRVGADTQYF.